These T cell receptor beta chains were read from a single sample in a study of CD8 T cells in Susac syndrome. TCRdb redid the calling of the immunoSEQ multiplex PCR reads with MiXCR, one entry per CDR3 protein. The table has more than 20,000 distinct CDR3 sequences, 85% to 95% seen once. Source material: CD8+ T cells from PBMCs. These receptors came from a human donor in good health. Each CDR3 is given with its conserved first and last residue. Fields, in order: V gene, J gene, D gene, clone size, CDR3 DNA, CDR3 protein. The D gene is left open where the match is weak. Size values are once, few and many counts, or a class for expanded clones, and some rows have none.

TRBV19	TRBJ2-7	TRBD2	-	TGTGCCAGTAGTATAGTCGCGGGGGGGAGCTCCTACGAGCAGTACTTC	CASSIVAGGSSYEQYF
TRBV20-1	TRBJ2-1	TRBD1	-	TGCAGTGCAAGGGACAGGGGGCCCTACAATGAGCAGTTCTTC	CSARDRGPYNEQFF
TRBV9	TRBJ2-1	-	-	TGTGCCAGCAGCGTAGTGCAGGGGAGTGAGCAGTTCTTC	CASSVVQGSEQFF
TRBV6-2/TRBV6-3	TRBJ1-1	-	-	TGTGCCAGCATCAATGGACGGGGGGTGAACACTGAAGCTTTCTTT	CASINGRGVNTEAFF
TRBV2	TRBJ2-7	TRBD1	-	TGTGCCAGCAGGAAGACAGGGGCAGAGGAGCAGTACTTC	CASRKTGAEEQYF
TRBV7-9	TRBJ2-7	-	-	TGTGCCAGCGGGGTAGGGGCCTACGAGCAGTACTTC	CASGVGAYEQYF
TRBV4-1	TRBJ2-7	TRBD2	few	TGCGCCAGCAGCCCACGGGGACTAGCGGGGGGCCTCTCCTACGAGCAGTACTTC	CASSPRGLAGGLSYEQYF
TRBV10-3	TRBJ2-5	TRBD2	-	TGTGCCATCAGTGAGACTCTAGCGGCAGAAGAGACCCAGTACTTC	CAISETLAAEETQYF
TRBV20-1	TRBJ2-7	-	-	TGCAGTGCTAGAGAGGCCAGGGAAACGACCTACGAGCAGTACTTC	CSAREARETTYEQYF
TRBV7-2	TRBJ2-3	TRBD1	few	TGTGCCAGCAGATCCGTAAGGGACAGGGGAGAATATACGCAGTATTTT	CASRSVRDRGEYTQYF
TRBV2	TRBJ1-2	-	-	TGTGCCAGCAGGTCGACAGTTTTCTATGGCTACACCTTC	CASRSTVFYGYTF
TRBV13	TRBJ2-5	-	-	TGTGCCAGCAGCTTAGACAACCAAGAGACCCAGTACTTC	CASSLDNQETQYF
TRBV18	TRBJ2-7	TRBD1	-	TGTGCCAGCTCAGTACAGGGGGCCTACGAGCAGTACTTC	CASSVQGAYEQYF
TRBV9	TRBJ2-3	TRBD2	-	TGTGCCAGCAGCGTAGGGCGGGGGTACACAGATACGCAGTATTTT	CASSVGRGYTDTQYF
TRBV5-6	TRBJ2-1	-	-	TGTGCCAGCAGCCCTCGGGCGAGCTCCTACAATGAGCAGTTCTTC	CASSPRASSYNEQFF